This T cell receptor beta chain stems from a study of breast tumors, draining lymph nodes, adjacent tissues. The CDR3 covers 15 residues. Trimming removed 3 bases from V and 3 bases from J; junction bases left unmatched: 4. The germline gives CDR1 ENHRY, CDR2 SYGVKD. Concerning this clonotype: Its matching antigen is unknown.

TCRdb recomputed calls from the multiplex PCR reads with MiXCR, one row per CDR3 protein. The table includes around 22,000 distinct CDR3 sequences, about two thirds detected once. Study-wide points: The lymph node origin of tumor T cells was framed as consistent with a hypothesis, not demonstrated. Tumor repertoires ranked between lymph nodes and nontumor tissue in diversity, with V and J gene preferences.

The material sequenced was tumor-adjacent breast tissue. V and J are TRBV10-3 and TRBJ2-3; 9 nucleotides align to TRBD2. This TCR was recovered from a female donor with breast cancer. Some clones in this sample may be carry-over from other donors' samples. The CDR3 sequence: CAISDIAGATDTQYF. CDR3 coding DNA: TGTGCCATCAGTGACATAGCGGGAGCAACAGATACGCAGTATTTT.